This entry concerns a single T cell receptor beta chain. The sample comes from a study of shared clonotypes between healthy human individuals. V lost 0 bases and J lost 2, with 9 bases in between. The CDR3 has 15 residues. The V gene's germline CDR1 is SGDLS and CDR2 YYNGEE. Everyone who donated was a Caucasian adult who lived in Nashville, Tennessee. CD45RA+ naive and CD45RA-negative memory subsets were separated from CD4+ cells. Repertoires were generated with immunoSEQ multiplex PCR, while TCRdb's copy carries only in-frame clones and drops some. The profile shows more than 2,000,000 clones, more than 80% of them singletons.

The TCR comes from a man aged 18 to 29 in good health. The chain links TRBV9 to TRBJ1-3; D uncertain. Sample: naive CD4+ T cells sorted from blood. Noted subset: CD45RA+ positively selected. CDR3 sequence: CASSVAIGTGNTIYF. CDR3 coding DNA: TGTGCCAGCAGCGTAGCAATAGGGACTGGAAACACCATATATTTT.